This entry lists 20 T cell receptor beta chains sequenced from one sample in a study of radiotherapy plus CTLA-4 blockade in lung cancer. Sequenced by immunoSEQ multiplex PCR; TCRdb stores in-frame clones only, minus some. This table has about 94,000 clones, around 80% appearing once. The sequencing used peripheral blood, collected from a patient treated with radiotherapy plus ipilimumab. The receptors derive from a human donor with non-small cell lung cancer that progressed on radiotherapy plus ipilimumab.

The chain employs TRBV9 and TRBJ2-1; D unresolved. The CDR3 spans 16 residues. V lost 0 bases to trimming and J lost 5 bases, with 15 bases between them. Germline CDR1 reads SGDLS; CDR2 reads YYNGEE. The CDR3 sequence: CASSVEVDPLNNEQFF. CDR3 nucleotide sequence: TGTGCCAGCAGCGTAGAGGTGGATCCGCTAAACAATGAGCAGTTCTTC.

This clone was counted a few times. V usage is TRBV7-9 and J usage is TRBJ1-2; D may be TRBD1 (5 bases). CDR1 and CDR2 from the germline V gene are SEHNR and FQNEAQ (reference sequence). This CDR3 comprises 13 residues. Trimming removed 3 bases at V and 4 bases at J, with 9 bases between. The CDR3 loop is CASSFDSTYGYTF. CDR3 nucleotides: TGTGCCAGCAGCTTTGACAGTACCTATGGCTACACCTTC.

The V gene is TRBV4-1, the J gene TRBJ2-3, with TRBD2 matching 7 bases. In germline, CDR1 is MGHRA, CDR2 YSYEKL. The J segment lost 0 bases and the V segment lost 5 bases, leaving 2 bases of the junction unmatched. This CDR3 is 14 amino acids long. The CDR3 DNA reads TGCGCCAGCAGCTTAGCGGGTAGCACAGATACGCAGTATTTT. Encoded protein: CASSLAGSTDTQYF.

V is TRBV11-2 and J is TRBJ2-7; D call uncertain. V lost 1 base and J 0 bases, leaving 10 bases between the germline ends. This CDR3 has 15 residues. Looked up from germline, CDR1 is SGHAT and CDR2 is FQNNGV. CDR3 bases: TGTGCCAGCAGCTTAGGGCCCTTGAGCTCCTACGAGCAGTACTTC. Its protein product is CASSLGPLSSYEQYF.

The rearrangement uses TRBV7-6 and TRBJ2-3; the D gene is possibly TRBD1 (5 bases). Germline V gene data show CDR1 as SGHVS and CDR2 as FNYEAQ. V lost 1 base to trimming and J lost 0 bases, with 11 bases between them. The CDR3 totals 16 residues. DNA of the CDR3: TGTGCCAGCAGCTTAGGGGCAGGGTCAAGCACAGATACGCAGTATTTT. This sequence encodes CASSLGAGSSTDTQYF.

The V gene is TRBV30, the J gene TRBJ1-1; maybe TRBD1 (5 bases). This CDR3 region has 15 residues. V was pared by 0 bases and J by 0 bases, with 11 bases between. Per germline, CDR1 GTSNPN and CDR2 SVGIG (reference sequence). This CDR3 is CAWSVGQGMNTEAFF. Written as DNA, the CDR3 is TGTGCCTGGAGTGTTGGTCAGGGCATGAACACTGAAGCTTTCTTT.

This chain joins TRBV2 and TRBJ1-2; no clear D gene. V shed 4 bases and J shed 4 bases, with 16 bases lying between them. Germline assignment: CDR1 SNHLY and CDR2 FYNNEI. This CDR3 has 15 residues. CDR3 sequence: CASSGPSWDFYGYTF. DNA for the CDR3: TGTGCCAGCAGTGGCCCCAGCTGGGATTTCTATGGCTACACCTTC.

The chain joins TRBV5-1 to TRBJ1-1; D gene unclear. The germline V gene has CDR1 SGHRS and CDR2 YFSETQ. V was shortened by 0 bases and J by 0 bases, with 6 bases between the two germline ends. CDR3 length equals 14 residues. The CDR3 protein is CASSLGTMNTEAFF. CDR3 in DNA: TGCGCCAGCAGCTTGGGCACCATGAACACTGAAGCTTTCTTT.

In the case of this clone: One end of the junction is discordant with germline, which a read error may explain. This chain connects TRBV5-3 to TRBJ2-5, with TRBD1 identical over 7 bases. TRBV5-3 is treated as an ORF (open reading frame) with a function not yet certain. This CDR3 is built from 15 residues. The CDR3 DNA follows: TGTGCCAGCAGCTTAACCTCAGACAGGGAAGAGACCCAGTACTTC. Translating gives CASSLTSDREETQYF.

The chain combines TRBV4-2 with TRBJ2-3; TRBD2 matches 11 bases. CDR1 is LGHNA and CDR2 is YNFKEQ in the germline V gene. Losses at the gene ends were 6 bases for V and 3 bases for J; bases not matched to a gene: 11. This CDR3 spans 17 amino acids. CDR3 protein: CASRQSTSGRITDTQYF. CDR3 DNA: TGTGCCAGCAGGCAGAGTACTAGCGGGAGAATAACAGATACGCAGTATTTT.

The chain is built from TRBV9 and TRBJ2-3; either TRBD1 or TRBD2 may fit D (5 bases each). CDR1 and CDR2 from the germline V gene are SGDLS and YYNGEE. V shed 0 bases and J shed 4 bases, with 12 bases lying between them. This CDR3 is built from 15 residues. The CDR3 nucleotides read TGTGCCAGCAGCGTAGAGGGCAGGGAGTCAGATACGCAGTATTTT. Its protein product is CASSVEGRESDTQYF.

The CDR3 region is CASSFAGAGGEKLFF. The CDR3 region has the DNA TGTGCCAGCAGTTTCGCCGGGGCCGGGGGAGAAAAACTGTTTTTT. The V gene is TRBV28, the J gene TRBJ1-4; possible D gene TRBD1, 5 bases. The CDR3 is 15 amino acids. Germline V CDR1 and CDR2: MDHEN, SYDVKM. V was clipped by 3 bases and J by 8 bases, with 16 bases between them.

This clone was detected once. The V and J genes are TRBV28 and TRBJ1-1; D uncertain. Trimming pared 2 bases from V and 4 bases from J, leaving 11 bases between. In germline, CDR1 is MDHEN, CDR2 SYDVKM. The CDR3 consists of 14 residues. In DNA form, the CDR3 reads TGTGCCAGCAGTTTACCCCCCCTCGGCACTGAAGCTTTCTTT. The encoded protein is CASSLPPLGTEAFF.

The CDR3 region has the DNA TGTGCCAGCAGTTTGGGCAGTTACCGACTAGCGGGAAACCACGAGCAGTACTTC. It specifies CASSLGSYRLAGNHEQYF. The genes are TRBV27 and TRBJ2-7; 11 bases are shared with TRBD2. CDR3 length: 18 residues. Germline assignment: CDR1 MNHEY and CDR2 SMNVEV (reference sequence). Losses at the gene ends were 3 bases for V and 5 bases for J; bases not matched to a gene: 15.

The chain recombines TRBV9 with TRBJ2-1, with D possibly called TRBD1 or TRBD2 (5 bases each). From germline, CDR1 is SGDLS and CDR2 YYNGEE. V shed 4 bases and J shed 15 bases, with 20 bases lying between them. This CDR3 has 13 amino acids. The CDR3 nucleotides read TGTGCCAGCAGCTCCGGGACCGAAGAGAAGGGGTTCTTC. Its protein is CASSSGTEEKGFF.

About this clone: In the same sample, other DNA sequences code for this CDR3. This chain links TRBV5-1 with TRBJ2-7; 9 bases are shared with TRBD1. The CDR3 sequence is 16 residues long. Looked up from germline, CDR1 is SGHRS and CDR2 is YFSETQ. CDR3 DNA: TGCGCCAGCAGCTTGGATACAGGGGGCCCCTCCTACGAGCAGTATGTC. Translated, it gives CASSLDTGGPSYEQYV.

This chain connects TRBV6-5 to TRBJ2-5; 8 bases map to TRBD2. The ends lost 5 bases at V and 1 base at J; junction bases unmatched: 3. The CDR3 is 14 residues long. Germline V gene data show CDR1 as MNHEY and CDR2 as SVGAGI. The CDR3 sequence: CASSGGGFQETQYF. The DNA for the CDR3 is TGTGCCAGCAGTGGCGGGGGGTTCCAAGAGACCCAGTACTTC.

This rearrangement joins TRBV15 to TRBJ2-3; D might be TRBD1 (6 bases). CDR1 and CDR2 from the germline V gene are LNHNV and YYDKDF (reference sequence). This CDR3 is built from 17 residues. With 2 bases removed from V and 2 bases from J, the gap between germline ends came to 17 bases. The CDR3 nucleotides read TGTGCCACCAGCAGATATCTACAGGGTGGGCCCACAGATACGCAGTATTTT. The encoded protein is CATSRYLQGGPTDTQYF.

This rearrangement joins TRBV9 to TRBJ2-2; 8 bases line up with TRBD1. The CDR3 loop spans 18 amino acids. V lost 0 bases and J lost 5; bases outside the gene matches: 12. From germline, CDR1 is SGDLS and CDR2 YYNGEE. The DNA of the CDR3 is TGTGCCAGCAGCGTAGGAGCCGGACAGGGAAGTTGGACCGGGGAGCTGTTTTTT. Its translation is CASSVGAGQGSWTGELFF. The whole variable domain, remainder taken from reference TRBV9 and TRBJ2-2, is DSGVTQTPKHLITATGQRVTLRCSPRSGDLSVYWYQQSLDQGLQFLIQYYNGEERAKGNILERFSAQQFPDLHSELNLSSLELGDSALYFCASSVGAGQGSWTGELFFGEGSRLTVL.

The CDR3 is CASSQDTGGYYEQYF. Here the CDR3 DNA reads TGTGCCAGCAGCCAAGATACGGGAGGCTACTACGAGCAGTACTTC. The genes are TRBV4-2 and TRBJ2-7, with 7 bases identical to TRBD2. V lost 0 bases, J lost 3 bases, and 5 bases stayed unmatched. Germline assignment: CDR1 LGHNA and CDR2 YNFKEQ. This CDR3 region has 15 residues.